These 3 T cell receptor beta chains were all obtained from the same sample, sequenced in a study of T cell clonotyping in hematopoietic cell transplantation. Data came from immunoSEQ multiplex PCR; TCRdb stores just in-frame clones and leaves some out. The data show roughly 14,000 clones, with about nine tenths seen just once and around 13% held by the top ten. Sequencing used PBMCs, obtained 100 days after allogeneic stem cell transplant. Every receptor here comes from a male patient aged 45-60 years who had an allogeneic stem cell transplant from an unrelated donor, so T cells may come from the graft donor. Some clones in this sample may be carry-over from other donors' samples.

The V gene is TRBV5-4, the J gene TRBJ1-1, with no clear D. Trimming stripped 3 bases from V and 10 bases from J, with 13 bases between. Germline CDR1 SGHNT, CDR2 YYREEE (reference sequence). The CDR3 is 12 residues long. CDR3 DNA: TGTGCCAGCAGCTCTCTCAGCGCGGGAGCTTTCTTT. This encodes CASSSLSAGAFF.

The CDR3, as DNA: TGTGCCAGTAGCCGGGACAGGGGGGCCTACGAGCAGTACTTC. Its protein is CASSRDRGAYEQYF. The V gene is TRBV19, the J gene TRBJ2-7, with 11 positions matching TRBD1. The trim removed 6 bases at V and 2 bases at J, leaving 3 bases unmatched. Germline V gene sequence: CDR1 LNHDA, CDR2 SQIVND (reference sequence). The CDR3 length is 14 residues.

This chain connects TRBV7-9 to TRBJ1-1, with D possibly being TRBD1 (6 bases). V shed 1 base and J shed 1 base, with 19 bases lying between them. Germline CDR1 is SEHNR and CDR2 is FQNEAQ (reference sequence). This CDR3 is 18 amino acids long. The CDR3 DNA follows: TGTGCCAGCAGCTTAGGTGTTGTGGGCAGGGGTGGGAACACTGAAGCTTTCTTT. This encodes CASSLGVVGRGGNTEAFF.